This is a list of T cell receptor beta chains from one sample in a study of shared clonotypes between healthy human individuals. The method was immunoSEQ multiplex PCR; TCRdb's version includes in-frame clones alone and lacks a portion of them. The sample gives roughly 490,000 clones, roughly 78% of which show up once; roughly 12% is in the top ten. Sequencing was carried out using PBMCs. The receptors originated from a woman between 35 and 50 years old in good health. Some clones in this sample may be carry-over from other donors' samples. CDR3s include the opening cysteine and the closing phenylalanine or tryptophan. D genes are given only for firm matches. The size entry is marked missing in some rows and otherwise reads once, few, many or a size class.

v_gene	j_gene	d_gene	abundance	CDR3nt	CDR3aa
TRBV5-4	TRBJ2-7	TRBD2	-	TGTGCCAGCAGCAGAGGACTAGCGGGAGGGCGCTACGAGCAGTACTTC	CASSRGLAGGRYEQYF
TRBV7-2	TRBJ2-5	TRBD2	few	TGTGCCAGCAGCTTAGCATTCGGACTAGCGGGAGGACAAGAGACCCAGTACTTC	CASSLAFGLAGGQETQYF
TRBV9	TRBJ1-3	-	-	TGTGCCAGCAGCGTAGCGGCGACTGGAAACACCATATATTTT	CASSVAATGNTIYF
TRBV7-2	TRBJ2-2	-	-	TGTGCCAGCAGCTTAGCCCGGGGGCGCAAAGGGGAGCTGTTTTTT	CASSLARGRKGELFF
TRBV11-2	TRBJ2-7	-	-	TGTGCCAGCAGCTTAGTTTCGGGGCAGGAGGGGAGTATCTACGAGCAGTACTTC	CASSLVSGQEGSIYEQYF
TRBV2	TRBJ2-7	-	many	TGTGCCAGCAGGCTTCTCGGGGACGGGCGCTACGAGCAGTACTTC	CASRLLGDGRYEQYF
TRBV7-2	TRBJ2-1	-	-	TGTGCCAGCAGTCTGACAGACTACAATGAGCAGTTCTTC	CASSLTDYNEQFF
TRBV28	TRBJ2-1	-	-	TGTGCCAGCAGTTTTGGGGGGTTCTCCTACAATGAGCAGTTCTTC	CASSFGGFSYNEQFF
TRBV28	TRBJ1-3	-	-	TGTGCCAGCAGTTTAAGGCAGGGTGGAAACACCATATATTTT	CASSLRQGGNTIYF
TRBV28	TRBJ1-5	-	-	TGTGCCAGCAGTTTGGACAGAGATCAGCCCCAGCATTTT	CASSLDRDQPQHF
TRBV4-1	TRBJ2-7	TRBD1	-	TGCGCCAGCAGCCCAGGGACAGTTTCCTACGAGCAGTACTTC	CASSPGTVSYEQYF
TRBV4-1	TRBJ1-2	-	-	TGCGCCAGCAGCCAAGATTCCGGGGGTCGTGGCTACACCTTC	CASSQDSGGRGYTF
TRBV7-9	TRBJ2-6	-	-	TGTGCCAGCCGAATTCTAAGGGTGTCCGGGGCCAACGTCCTGACTTTC	CASRILRVSGANVLTF
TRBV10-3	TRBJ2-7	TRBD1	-	TGTGCCATCAGCGTAAGACAGGGACCCTACGAGCAGTACTTC	CAISVRQGPYEQYF
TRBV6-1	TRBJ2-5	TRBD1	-	TGTGCCAGCACCGGACAGGTCGAAGAGACCCAGTACTTC	CASTGQVEETQYF
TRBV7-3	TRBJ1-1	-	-	TGTGCCAGCATATGGACAGCGAACACTGAAGCTTTCTTT	CASIWTANTEAFF
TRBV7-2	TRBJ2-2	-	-	TGTGCCAGCAGGGGAGGTGGGAACACCGGGGAGCTGTTTTTT	CASRGGGNTGELFF
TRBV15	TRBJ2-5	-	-	TGTGCCACCAGCAGGGGTGGGGGAGAGACCCAGTACTTC	CATSRGGGETQYF
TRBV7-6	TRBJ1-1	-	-	TGTGCCAGCAGCCCTGGACCTCGCACTGAAGCTTTCTTT	CASSPGPRTEAFF
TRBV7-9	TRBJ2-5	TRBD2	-	TGTGCCAGCAGCCCTGGGGTAGCGGGAGGAGAGACCCAGTACTTC	CASSPGVAGGETQYF